The rows below give T cell receptor beta chains drawn from one sample of a study of blood T cell repertoires in COVID-19. Using immunoSEQ multiplex PCR, the repertoire was profiled, and TCRdb retains in-frame clones only, with some absent. Among around 700,000 clones listed, 85% to 90% were seen once. The sample taken for sequencing was peripheral blood. These receptor sequences come from a woman aged 18-29 years with acute or convalescent COVID-19. CDR3s include the opening cysteine and the closing phenylalanine or tryptophan. Each record gives: D gene, CDR3 length, J gene, V gene, CDR3 DNA, CDR3 protein. D genes are given only for firm matches.

d_call: -
cdr3_length: 14
j_call: TRBJ2-1
v_call: TRBV7-9
cdr3_nt: TGTGCCAGCAGCCCCCCGGGGATTGGGTTCGAGCAGTTCTTC
cdr3_aa: CASSPPGIGFEQFF

d_call: -
cdr3_length: 12
j_call: TRBJ1-1
v_call: TRBV7-9
cdr3_nt: TGTGCCGCAAAGACAGTCAACACTGAAGCTTTCTTT
cdr3_aa: CAAKTVNTEAFF

d_call: -
cdr3_length: 16
j_call: TRBJ1-2
v_call: TRBV7-6
cdr3_nt: TGTGCCAGCAGCTGGCTACCTGGGGCGGATTACTATGGCTACACCTTC
cdr3_aa: CASSWLPGADYYGYTF

d_call: TRBD2
cdr3_length: 15
j_call: TRBJ2-3
v_call: TRBV4-2
cdr3_nt: TGTGCCAGCAGCCAAGAATGGGGGGGAACAGATACGCAGTATTTT
cdr3_aa: CASSQEWGGTDTQYF

d_call: -
cdr3_length: 12
j_call: TRBJ1-2
v_call: TRBV20-1
cdr3_nt: TGCAGTGCTAGTTCATTGAACTATGGCTACACCTTC
cdr3_aa: CSASSLNYGYTF

d_call: -
cdr3_length: 14
j_call: TRBJ1-2
v_call: TRBV6-5
cdr3_nt: TGTGCCAGCAGTTACATGCGGGGGTCTCGGGGCTACACCTTC
cdr3_aa: CASSYMRGSRGYTF

d_call: -
cdr3_length: 16
j_call: TRBJ2-1
v_call: TRBV19
cdr3_nt: TGTGCCAGTAGTATATTTAGAGAACTAGGAGTCCCTGAGCAGTTCTTC
cdr3_aa: CASSIFRELGVPEQFF

d_call: -
cdr3_length: 13
j_call: TRBJ2-7
v_call: TRBV30
cdr3_nt: TGTGCCTGTACTACCCCGGGTTCCTACGAGCAGTACTTC
cdr3_aa: CACTTPGSYEQYF

d_call: -
cdr3_length: 14
j_call: TRBJ2-1
v_call: TRBV24-1
cdr3_nt: TGTGCCACCAGTGATACCATGGGGGGCAATGAGCAGTTCTTC
cdr3_aa: CATSDTMGGNEQFF

d_call: -
cdr3_length: 14
j_call: TRBJ1-2
v_call: TRBV24-1
cdr3_nt: TGTGCCACCAGTGACCCTAGTCTCCCGGGGGGCTACACCTTC
cdr3_aa: CATSDPSLPGGYTF

d_call: -
cdr3_length: 15
j_call: TRBJ2-2
v_call: TRBV6-2/TRBV6-3
cdr3_nt: TGTGCCAGCAGTCCGGACAGCGCGAACACCGGGGAGCTGTTTTTT
cdr3_aa: CASSPDSANTGELFF

d_call: -
cdr3_length: 16
j_call: TRBJ1-4
v_call: TRBV5-4
cdr3_nt: TGTGCCAGCAGCTTGGGGATGGGGGGAACTAATGAAAAACTGTTTTTT
cdr3_aa: CASSLGMGGTNEKLFF

d_call: -
cdr3_length: 15
j_call: TRBJ1-2
v_call: TRBV3-1/TRBV3-2
cdr3_nt: TGTGCCAGCAGCCCCATTAACAGGGTATCCGATGGCTACACCTTC
cdr3_aa: CASSPINRVSDGYTF

d_call: -
cdr3_length: 13
j_call: TRBJ2-3
v_call: TRBV9
cdr3_nt: TGTGCCAGCAGCGTATCCGTTAGAGATACGCAGTATTTT
cdr3_aa: CASSVSVRDTQYF